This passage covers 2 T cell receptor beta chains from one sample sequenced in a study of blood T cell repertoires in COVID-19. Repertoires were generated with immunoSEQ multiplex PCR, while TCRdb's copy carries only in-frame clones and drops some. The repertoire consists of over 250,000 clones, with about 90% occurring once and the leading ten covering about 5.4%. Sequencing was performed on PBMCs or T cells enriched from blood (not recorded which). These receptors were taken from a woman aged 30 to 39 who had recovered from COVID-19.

The CDR3 region has the DNA TGTGCCAGCAGCTTAGACCGGGAAGGGAGGAATGAGCAGTTCTTC. It encodes CASSLDREGRNEQFF. The genes are TRBV11-2 and TRBJ2-1; possible D gene TRBD2, 6 bases. Deletions cut 0 bases from V and 7 bases from J, with 13 bases between. The CDR3 is made up of 15 amino acids. Germline CDR1 SGHAT, CDR2 FQNNGV.

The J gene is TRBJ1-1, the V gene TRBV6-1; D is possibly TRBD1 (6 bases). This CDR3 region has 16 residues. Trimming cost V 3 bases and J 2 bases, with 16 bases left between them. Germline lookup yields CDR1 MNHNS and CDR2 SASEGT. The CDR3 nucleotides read TGTGCCAGCAGTGACAGGGGATGGTGGATAAACACTGAAGCTTTCTTT. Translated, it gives CASSDRGWWINTEAFF.